Listed below are T cell receptor beta chains from one sample, sequenced in a study of blood T cell repertoires in COVID-19. Only in-frame clones appear in the TCRdb table, and some are missing; sequencing was by immunoSEQ multiplex PCR. The sample lists tens of thousands of clones, about 81% seen once, with roughly 13% in the top ten. Source material: peripheral blood. The receptor source for this set is a human donor with acute or convalescent COVID-19. The donor label of this sample is uncertain. Each CDR3 is given with its conserved first and last residue. A D gene is named only where the DNA matches it firmly. Where a row states a size, it is once, few, many or the class of an expanded clone; other rows omit it.

V gene: TRBV20-1
clone size: .
D gene: .
J gene: TRBJ2-7
CDR3 DNA: TGCAGTGCTAGTTACGGGGGATCCTCCTACGAGCAGTACTTC
CDR3 protein: CSASYGGSSYEQYF

V gene: TRBV10-3
clone size: .
D gene: .
J gene: TRBJ1-4
CDR3 DNA: TGTGCCACCAACCAACAGGGTCCGGATGAAAAACTGTTTTTT
CDR3 protein: CATNQQGPDEKLFF

V gene: TRBV6-5
clone size: .
D gene: TRBD1
J gene: TRBJ1-2
CDR3 DNA: TGTGCCAGCAGTTATTCGCTCACAGGGGGCGATGGCTACACCTTC
CDR3 protein: CASSYSLTGGDGYTF

V gene: TRBV19
clone size: once
D gene: .
J gene: TRBJ1-1
CDR3 DNA: TGTGCCAGTATGACGTGGGGGCGTGAAGCTTTCTTT
CDR3 protein: CASMTWGREAFF

V gene: TRBV29-1
clone size: medium-sized
D gene: TRBD1
J gene: TRBJ2-1
CDR3 DNA: TGCAGCGCTGGACAGGCTTCAGCCAATGAGCAGTTCTTC
CDR3 protein: CSAGQASANEQFF

V gene: TRBV19
clone size: .
D gene: .
J gene: TRBJ1-1
CDR3 DNA: TGTGCCAGTAGTCCCCCCCAGAGGCACACTGAAGCTTTCTTT
CDR3 protein: CASSPPQRHTEAFF

V gene: TRBV4-3
clone size: .
D gene: .
J gene: TRBJ1-1
CDR3 DNA: TGCGCCAGCAGCCAAGTCGTCTTGAACACTGAAGCTTTCTTT
CDR3 protein: CASSQVVLNTEAFF

V gene: TRBV7-2
clone size: .
D gene: TRBD1
J gene: TRBJ1-1
CDR3 DNA: TGTGCCAGCAGCCGGGACAGTAAAAACACTGAAGCTTTCTTT
CDR3 protein: CASSRDSKNTEAFF

V gene: TRBV4-2
clone size: .
D gene: TRBD1
J gene: TRBJ2-5
CDR3 DNA: TGTGCCAGCAGCTCCGGGACAGGGGTACGACAAGAGACCCAGTACTTC
CDR3 protein: CASSSGTGVRQETQYF

V gene: TRBV18
clone size: .
D gene: TRBD1
J gene: TRBJ2-2
CDR3 DNA: TGTGCCAGCTCACCTCTAAGGACAGGGGACGCCTCATTGAACACCGGGGAGCTGTTTTTT
CDR3 protein: CASSPLRTGDASLNTGELFF

V gene: TRBV9
clone size: .
D gene: .
J gene: TRBJ1-2
CDR3 DNA: TGTGCCAGCAGCGTAGCGAGTACGCTGCTTTATGGCTACACCTTC
CDR3 protein: CASSVASTLLYGYTF

V gene: TRBV29-1
clone size: .
D gene: .
J gene: TRBJ2-1
CDR3 DNA: TGCAGCGTTGACGAGCGGCAGTCCCACAATGAGCAGTTCTTC
CDR3 protein: CSVDERQSHNEQFF

V gene: TRBV9
clone size: .
D gene: TRBD1
J gene: TRBJ1-4
CDR3 DNA: TGTGCCAGCAGCGGGGGACTCCGGACAGGGGGGTACGAAAAACTGTTTTTT
CDR3 protein: CASSGGLRTGGYEKLFF

V gene: TRBV4-3
clone size: .
D gene: .
J gene: TRBJ1-1
CDR3 DNA: TGCGCCAGCAGCCTGGGCCAGGGTGGCACTGAAGCTTTCTTT
CDR3 protein: CASSLGQGGTEAFF

V gene: TRBV9
clone size: .
D gene: TRBD1
J gene: TRBJ1-2
CDR3 DNA: TGTGCCAGCAGTCCCGGGACAGGGGACTATGGCTACACCTTC
CDR3 protein: CASSPGTGDYGYTF

V gene: TRBV6-5
clone size: .
D gene: TRBD1
J gene: TRBJ1-2
CDR3 DNA: TGTGCCACCTCGACAGGGGGTAACTATGGCTACACCTTC
CDR3 protein: CATSTGGNYGYTF

V gene: TRBV7-3
clone size: .
D gene: TRBD2
J gene: TRBJ2-3
CDR3 DNA: TGTGCCAGCAGCTTAACGGTTAGCGGGAGCCTTACAGATACGCAGTATTTT
CDR3 protein: CASSLTVSGSLTDTQYF

V gene: TRBV19
clone size: .
D gene: .
J gene: TRBJ1-2
CDR3 DNA: TGTGCCAGTACCAATATTCAAACAGGGTTAGGGGGAAAGCATGGCTACACCTTC
CDR3 protein: CASTNIQTGLGGKHGYTF

V gene: TRBV27
clone size: .
D gene: TRBD1
J gene: TRBJ2-2
CDR3 DNA: TGTGCCAGCAGTTTTGGGACAGTGAACACCGGGGAGCTGTTTTTT
CDR3 protein: CASSFGTVNTGELFF

V gene: TRBV30
clone size: .
D gene: TRBD1
J gene: TRBJ1-2
CDR3 DNA: TGTGCCTGGAGCGGACAGGGATATAACTATGGCTACACCTTC
CDR3 protein: CAWSGQGYNYGYTF

V gene: TRBV11-3
clone size: .
D gene: TRBD2
J gene: TRBJ2-2
CDR3 DNA: TGTGCCAGCAGCATGACCTTAGCGGGAGTAAACACCGGGGAGCTGTTTTTT
CDR3 protein: CASSMTLAGVNTGELFF

V gene: TRBV11-3
clone size: .
D gene: .
J gene: TRBJ2-1
CDR3 DNA: TGTGCCAGCAGCTTAGGCTCCGGGGGTGAGCAGTTCTTC
CDR3 protein: CASSLGSGGEQFF

V gene: TRBV4-2
clone size: .
D gene: TRBD2
J gene: TRBJ2-4
CDR3 DNA: TGTGCCAGCAGCCAAACTCAAAGCGGGAGCTCCAAAAACATTCAGTACTTC
CDR3 protein: CASSQTQSGSSKNIQYF

V gene: TRBV19
clone size: once
D gene: .
J gene: TRBJ2-1
CDR3 DNA: TGTGCCACCGGAAGAGGGTTGAATGAGCAGTTCTTC
CDR3 protein: CATGRGLNEQFF

V gene: TRBV29-1
clone size: .
D gene: .
J gene: TRBJ1-1
CDR3 DNA: TGCAGCGTTGGGGCAGGGAAGAACACTGAAGCTTTCTTT
CDR3 protein: CSVGAGKNTEAFF

V gene: TRBV6-4
clone size: .
D gene: TRBD1
J gene: TRBJ2-2
CDR3 DNA: TGTGCCAGCAGTGACGGCACCCTTACAGGGGACACCGGGGAGCTGTTTTTT
CDR3 protein: CASSDGTLTGDTGELFF

V gene: TRBV5-6
clone size: few
D gene: .
J gene: TRBJ1-5
CDR3 DNA: TGTGCCAGCAGCTTGGTAGGGGATGGTCAGCCCCAGCATTTT
CDR3 protein: CASSLVGDGQPQHF

V gene: TRBV30
clone size: .
D gene: .
J gene: TRBJ1-1
CDR3 DNA: TGTGCCTGGAGTGACAAGGGGACTGAAGCTTTCTTT
CDR3 protein: CAWSDKGTEAFF

V gene: TRBV29-1
clone size: .
D gene: .
J gene: TRBJ1-2
CDR3 DNA: TGCAGCGTTGCGGGCCTTATGAGCGGTGGCTACACCTTC
CDR3 protein: CSVAGLMSGGYTF

V gene: TRBV7-2
clone size: .
D gene: .
J gene: TRBJ1-2
CDR3 DNA: TGTGCCAGCACGCCGGCTAACTATGGCTACACCTTC
CDR3 protein: CASTPANYGYTF

V gene: TRBV10-3
clone size: .
D gene: TRBD2
J gene: TRBJ2-6
CDR3 DNA: TGTGCCATCAGTGGCTCAACTAGCGGGACCGGGGCCAACGTCCTGACTTTC
CDR3 protein: CAISGSTSGTGANVLTF

V gene: TRBV2
clone size: .
D gene: .
J gene: TRBJ1-1
CDR3 DNA: TGTGCCAGCAGTGGGAACCGGGACTTTGAAGCTTTCTTT
CDR3 protein: CASSGNRDFEAFF

V gene: TRBV7-9
clone size: few
D gene: TRBD1
J gene: TRBJ1-2
CDR3 DNA: TGTGCCAGCAGCTATAGTGACAGGGAGATATATGGCTACACCTTC
CDR3 protein: CASSYSDREIYGYTF

V gene: TRBV19
clone size: .
D gene: TRBD1
J gene: TRBJ1-1
CDR3 DNA: TGTGCCAGTGGAAAACAGGGGACTCACACTGAAGCTTTCTTT
CDR3 protein: CASGKQGTHTEAFF

V gene: TRBV28
clone size: .
D gene: .
J gene: TRBJ1-1
CDR3 DNA: TGTGCCAGCAGATCACAGGCCATGAACACTGAAGCTTTCTTT
CDR3 protein: CASRSQAMNTEAFF

V gene: TRBV24-1
clone size: .
D gene: TRBD2
J gene: TRBJ2-1
CDR3 DNA: TGTGCCACCAGTGAAGGGACTAGCTCCTACAATGAGCAGTTCTTC
CDR3 protein: CATSEGTSSYNEQFF

V gene: TRBV19
clone size: few
D gene: TRBD1
J gene: TRBJ2-1
CDR3 DNA: TGTGCCACCTCCGGGACAGCCTGGTACAATGAGCAGTTCTTC
CDR3 protein: CATSGTAWYNEQFF

V gene: TRBV3-1/TRBV3-2
clone size: once
D gene: TRBD1
J gene: TRBJ1-5
CDR3 DNA: TGTGCCAGCAGCCAGACAGGGTCGGGCAATCAGCCCCAGCATTTT
CDR3 protein: CASSQTGSGNQPQHF

V gene: TRBV19
clone size: .
D gene: .
J gene: TRBJ1-1
CDR3 DNA: TGTGCCAGTAACTCCCTTAGGGGGACTGAAGCTTTCTTT
CDR3 protein: CASNSLRGTEAFF

V gene: TRBV19
clone size: .
D gene: .
J gene: TRBJ1-2
CDR3 DNA: TGTGCCAGTACCATGGGGGGGCTTCGAGGCTACACCTTC
CDR3 protein: CASTMGGLRGYTF

V gene: TRBV7-9
clone size: .
D gene: .
J gene: TRBJ2-3
CDR3 DNA: TGTGCCAGCAGCTTATCCCAGGGATCGTGGCTGGGGGATACGCAGTATTTT
CDR3 protein: CASSLSQGSWLGDTQYF

V gene: TRBV7-8
clone size: .
D gene: .
J gene: TRBJ1-4
CDR3 DNA: TGTGCCAGCAGCCCGACTGCCGCCTTGCGAGAAAAACTGTTTTTT
CDR3 protein: CASSPTAALREKLFF

V gene: TRBV9
clone size: .
D gene: TRBD1
J gene: TRBJ1-2
CDR3 DNA: TGTGCCAGCAGCGTAGGATGGCAGGGGGCGGTCTATGGCTACACCTTC
CDR3 protein: CASSVGWQGAVYGYTF

V gene: TRBV5-1
clone size: .
D gene: .
J gene: TRBJ2-3
CDR3 DNA: TGCGCCAGCAGCCCGCGAGGGCTTTCGCACCTCACAGATACGCAGTATTTT
CDR3 protein: CASSPRGLSHLTDTQYF

V gene: TRBV7-8
clone size: .
D gene: TRBD2
J gene: TRBJ2-1
CDR3 DNA: TGTGCCAGCAGCTTAAAGGCGGGTTCGGATGGGGACTACTACAATGAGCAGTTCTTC
CDR3 protein: CASSLKAGSDGDYYNEQFF

V gene: TRBV2
clone size: .
D gene: .
J gene: TRBJ1-6
CDR3 DNA: TGTGCCAGCAGTGACCTGGGGGCTAATTCACCCCTCCACTTT
CDR3 protein: CASSDLGANSPLHF

V gene: TRBV7-8
clone size: once
D gene: TRBD2
J gene: TRBJ2-5
CDR3 DNA: TGTGCCAGCAGCGGTCAAGCGGGAGAAGAGACCCAGTACTTC
CDR3 protein: CASSGQAGEETQYF

V gene: TRBV6-1
clone size: .
D gene: TRBD1
J gene: TRBJ2-2
CDR3 DNA: TGTGCCAGCTCCCGGACAGGGGCTGACACCGGGGAGCTGTTTTTT
CDR3 protein: CASSRTGADTGELFF

V gene: TRBV4-2
clone size: .
D gene: TRBD1
J gene: TRBJ2-3
CDR3 DNA: TGTGCCAGCAGCCAAGAAGGGACAGGGACCACAGATACGCAGTATTTT
CDR3 protein: CASSQEGTGTTDTQYF